This T cell receptor (beta chain) was retrieved from a study of radiation and T cells in renal cell carcinoma. Only in-frame clones appear in the TCRdb table, and some are missing; sequencing was by immunoSEQ multiplex PCR. Here the sample spans some 97,000 clones, more than 65% being singletons. Looked up from germline, CDR1 is MNHNS and CDR2 is SASEGT. The CDR3 has 14 amino acids. The V and J ends lost 4 bases and 0 bases, in that order; junction bases with no gene match: 3. Time point noted: blood 4 weeks post-SBRT, at nephrectomy. Indicated treatment: 15 Gy SBRT to primary tumor, nephrectomy 4 weeks later.

Sequenced material: blood, taken from a patient whose treatment included radiotherapy and nephrectomy. The genes are TRBV6-1 and TRBJ2-7; TRBD1 agrees at 7 bases. The TCR comes from a man aged 55 to 70 with renal cell carcinoma. The DNA of the CDR3 is TGTGCCAGCAGTGCCGACAGGGCCTCCTACGAGCAGTACTTC. Its protein product is CASSADRASYEQYF.